The next 30 T cell receptor beta chains were all read from a single sample in a study of technical replicates of blood from several donors. TCRdb keeps only in-frame clones here, not all; method: immunoSEQ multiplex PCR. The repertoire holds 70,000 to 95,000 clones, with approximately 91% as singletons. Sample: T cells isolated from PBMCs. These TCRs come from a human donor in good health. Some clones in this sample may be carry-over from other donors' samples.

The V gene is TRBV5-1, the J gene TRBJ1-1, with D tentatively TRBD1 (5 bases). V lost 5 bases to trimming and J lost 3 bases, with 11 bases between them. CDR3 length: 13 amino acids. Germline lookup yields CDR1 SGHRS and CDR2 YFSETQ. CDR3 residues: CASRGRGDTEAFF. The CDR3 DNA sequence: TGCGCCAGCAGGGGAAGGGGTGACACTGAAGCTTTCTTT.

This sequence joins TRBV6-6 and TRBJ2-7; TRBD1 matches at 8 bases. CDR1 is MNHNY, CDR2 SVGAGI, per germline (reference sequence). V lost 6 bases, J lost 7 bases, and 14 bases stayed unmatched. The CDR3 loop spans 15 amino acids. Here the CDR3 DNA reads TGTGCCAGCAGCCCCCGTGGGACAGGCCTTGGGGAGCAGTACTTC. Amino acids: CASSPRGTGLGEQYF.

The rearrangement uses TRBV7-8 and TRBJ1-1, with D perhaps matching TRBD1 (6 bases). Trimming removed 4 bases at V and 0 bases at J, with 12 bases between. The CDR3 contains 15 residues. From germline, CDR1 is SGHVS and CDR2 FQNEAQ. Written as DNA, the CDR3 is TGTGCCAGCAGCTACGAGGGACAATTGAACACTGAAGCTTTCTTT. It codes for CASSYEGQLNTEAFF.

The V gene is TRBV14, the J gene TRBJ2-1; TRBD2 aligns across 14 bases. Germline CDR1 SGHDN, CDR2 FVKESK. With 6 bases clipped from V and 4 bases from J, the junction kept 11 bases outside the gene matches. The CDR3 runs 18 residues. This CDR3 is CASRVGGTSGSWYNEQFF. The CDR3 DNA is TGTGCCAGCAGAGTGGGGGGGACTAGCGGGAGTTGGTACAATGAGCAGTTCTTC.

In this sample, this clone turned up once. The rearrangement links TRBV30 to TRBJ2-3; TRBD1 might be the D (6 bases). V gave up 0 bases and J gave up 10 bases, with 17 bases separating them. CDR3 length: 14 amino acids. Germline values: CDR1 GTSNPN, CDR2 SVGIG (reference sequence). The CDR3 reads CAWSVTQGGGAQYF. The DNA for the CDR3 is TGTGCCTGGAGTGTAACTCAGGGTGGGGGCGCGCAGTATTTT.

The chain uses TRBV10-1 and TRBJ1-2, with 8 bases identical to TRBD1. V lost 2 bases, J lost 5 bases, and 1 base stayed unmatched. The length of the CDR3 is 13 residues. CDR1 is WNHNN and CDR2 is SYGVQD in the germline V gene (reference sequence). The CDR3 bases are TGCGCCAGCAGTGAGACAGGGGGGTATGGCTACACCTTC. Protein product: CASSETGGYGYTF.

The chain has TRBV27 and TRBJ1-2; weak D call: TRBD1 (6 bases). The CDR3 loop spans 13 amino acids. Germline assignment: CDR1 MNHEY and CDR2 SMNVEV (reference sequence). V dropped 5 bases and J dropped 4 bases, with 11 bases sitting between them. CDR3: CASSIDRTYGYTF. CDR3 sequence (DNA): TGTGCCAGCAGTATAGACAGGACCTATGGCTACACCTTC.

The rearrangement uses TRBV27 and TRBJ1-1, with a tentative D call TRBD1 (5 bases). V lost 11 bases to trimming and J lost 3 bases, with 19 bases between them. This CDR3 is 14 amino acids long. Germline V gene data show CDR1 as MNHEY and CDR2 as SMNVEV (reference sequence). DNA for the CDR3: TGTGCCTCCCGGGGGGGGGTAGGGTACACTGAAGCTTTCTTT. Protein sequence: CASRGGVGYTEAFF.

With respect to this clone: The sample holds other DNA sequences that translate to the same CDR3. This rearrangement joins TRBV28 to TRBJ2-7; D unresolved. There are 11 residues in the CDR3. Trimming shortened V by 3 bases and J by 3 bases, and 3 bases separated the two germline ends. Germline-derived CDR1 and CDR2 are MDHEN and SYDVKM. The CDR3, as DNA: TGTGCCAGCAGTTTGCGCTACGAGCAGTACTTC. Translating gives CASSLRYEQYF.

The CDR3 sequence is CASSNGQGGIYGYTF. The CDR3 bases are TGCGCCAGCAGCAACGGACAGGGTGGTATCTATGGCTACACCTTC. The rearrangement links TRBV5-1 to TRBJ1-2; 8 bases map to TRBD1. J gave up 4 bases and V 4 bases, and 9 bases lay outside the gene matches. This CDR3 contains 15 residues. Germline V gene lookup returns CDR1 SGHRS and CDR2 YFSETQ.

This sequence joins TRBV2 and TRBJ2-7; D perhaps matches TRBD1 (5 bases). V was trimmed by 10 bases and J by 0 bases, leaving 16 bases between them. CDR3 length: 14 amino acids. CDR1 is SNHLY, CDR2 FYNNEI, per germline. CDR3 in amino acids: CAILGPRASYEQYF. The CDR3 region has the DNA TGTGCCATCCTAGGCCCCAGGGCCTCCTACGAGCAGTACTTC.

The chain couples TRBV2 to TRBJ2-7; D is possibly TRBD2 (5 bases). CDR1 and CDR2 (germline): SNHLY, FYNNEI. This CDR3 region has 14 residues. V lost 8 bases, J lost 5 bases, and 19 bases lay in between. The DNA of the CDR3 is TGTGCCAGCCATGACACATTCGGAGGCCACGAGCAGTACTTC. It specifies CASHDTFGGHEQYF.

The chain is built from TRBV4-3 and TRBJ1-5; unclear D gene. The CDR3 loop spans 16 amino acids. Trimming stripped 5 bases from V and 11 bases from J, with 25 bases between. In germline, CDR1 is LGHNA, CDR2 YSLEER. The CDR3 coding sequence is TGCGCCAGCAGCGAACGACTGACTTTAGGAAGGCCGTCCCAGCATTTT. This codes for CASSERLTLGRPSQHF.

The rearrangement links TRBV6-5 to TRBJ2-5, with 7 bases matching TRBD2. In germline, CDR1 is MNHEY, CDR2 SVGAGI. There are 14 residues in the CDR3. V was clipped by 6 bases and J by 3 bases; unmatched bases: 7. CDR3 sequence: CASRWGGTKETQYF. In DNA form, the CDR3 reads TGTGCCAGCAGATGGGGGGGTACCAAAGAGACCCAGTACTTC.

The chain uses TRBV13 and TRBJ2-5, with 8 bases fitting TRBD2. The last part of the DNA fits TRBJ2-7 better; the J call may be wrong. This CDR3 is built from 14 residues. Germline V gene lookup returns CDR1 PRHDT and CDR2 FYEKMQ (reference sequence). CDR3 in DNA: TGTGCCACGGGGGGGGGCAGCCGCTCCTACGAGCAGTACTTC. It encodes CATGGGSRSYEQYF.

V gene TRBV19 combines with J gene TRBJ1-5, with 7 bases aligning to TRBD1. Per the germline V gene, CDR1 is LNHDA and CDR2 is SQIVND (reference sequence). V trimming: 11 bases; J trimming: 5 bases; junction bases outside the gene matches: 6. The CDR3 spans 12 residues. CDR3 sequence (DNA): TGTGCCGGGAACAGGGGAGATCAGCCCCAGCATTTT. It translates to CAGNRGDQPQHF.

The chain links TRBV11-2 to TRBJ2-1, with 7 bases that match TRBD1. This CDR3 has 16 amino acids. From germline, CDR1 is SGHAT and CDR2 FQNNGV. V trimming: 5 bases; J trimming: 1 base; junction bases outside the gene matches: 8. The CDR3 DNA reads as TGTGCCAGCAGCCACCAACGGGGACAGTCCTACAATGAGCAGTTCTTC. Amino acid sequence: CASSHQRGQSYNEQFF.

This clone appeared once. This chain connects TRBV5-6 to TRBJ2-2; unclear D gene. V was shortened by 4 bases and J by 4 bases, with 17 bases between the two germline ends. The CDR3 spans 16 residues. Per the germline V gene, CDR1 is SGHDT and CDR2 is YYEEEE. CDR3: CASSGRPRRGTGELFF. The CDR3, as DNA: TGTGCCAGCAGCGGTCGGCCCCGTCGAGGCACCGGGGAGCTGTTTTTT.

This clone appeared a few times. The CDR3 nucleotides read TGTGCCAGCAGCCGGGGGGGACAGTGGGAGCCCCAGCATTTT. Translated, it gives CASSRGGQWEPQHF. The V gene is TRBV9, the J gene TRBJ1-5; 7 nucleotides line up with TRBD1. CDR1 is SGDLS, CDR2 YYNGEE, per germline. J lost 8 bases, V lost 4 bases, and 9 bases had no gene match. The CDR3 extends over 14 amino acids.

The chain uses TRBV19 and TRBJ2-2; 9 bases are a match to TRBD2. CDR3 length equals 17 residues. J was trimmed by 4 bases and V by 7 bases; bases with no gene match: 13. CDR1 is LNHDA, CDR2 SQIVND, per germline (reference sequence). CDR3: CASKTSGRLLGTGELFF. Written as DNA, the CDR3 is TGTGCCAGTAAGACCAGCGGGAGGTTACTGGGCACCGGGGAGCTGTTTTTT.

The V and J genes are TRBV30 and TRBJ2-1, with 8 nucleotides matching TRBD2. The J segment lost 8 bases and the V segment lost 1 base, leaving 4 bases of the junction unmatched. Germline V gene sequence: CDR1 GTSNPN, CDR2 SVGIG (reference sequence). The CDR3 extends over 13 amino acids. The CDR3 spells CAWSGGLEDEQFF. CDR3 DNA: TGTGCCTGGAGTGGGGGACTAGAAGATGAGCAGTTCTTC.

The chain couples TRBV7-9 to TRBJ1-2; D unresolved. CDR3 length equals 14 residues. Germline values: CDR1 SEHNR, CDR2 FQNEAQ (reference sequence). The V end was cut by 0 bases, the J end by 3 bases, with 8 bases between. As DNA, the CDR3 is TGTGCCAGCAGCTTAGCTTACCGAGACTATGGCTACACCTTC. Translation: CASSLAYRDYGYTF. Filled out from reference TRBV7-9 and TRBJ1-2, the complete variable domain reads DTGVSQNPRHKITKRGQNVTFRCDPISEHNRLYWYRQTLGQGPEFLTYFQNEAQLEKSRLLSDRFSAERPKGSFSTLEIQRTEQGDSAMYLCASSLAYRDYGYTFGSGTRLTVV.

This sequence joins TRBV6-5 and TRBJ2-1; D is uncertain. The CDR3 consists of 13 residues. V was pared by 6 bases and J by 5 bases, with 11 bases between. Germline CDR1 reads MNHEY; CDR2 reads SVGAGI. The CDR3 sequence: CASREDLNNEQFF. DNA for the CDR3: TGTGCCAGCAGAGAGGATCTAAACAATGAGCAGTTCTTC.

This clone has a handful of counts. V and J are TRBV7-9 and TRBJ2-2; D gene uncertain. Trimming left V 1 base short and J 7 bases short, with 7 bases between. This CDR3 is built from 13 residues. Germline CDR1 SEHNR, CDR2 FQNEAQ (reference sequence). CDR3 nucleotide sequence: TGTGCCAGCAGCTTAGTATACGGCGGGGAGCTGTTTTTT. Residues: CASSLVYGGELFF.

This chain connects TRBV30 to TRBJ2-7; 7 nucleotides agree with TRBD1. The CDR3 is 15 residues long. V was pared by 2 bases and J by 5 bases, with 12 bases of the junction left unmatched. Germline V lookup: CDR1 GTSNPN, CDR2 SVGIG (reference sequence). CDR3 protein: CAWSLLDRVRDEQYF. In nucleotides, the CDR3 is TGTGCCTGGAGTCTACTTGACAGGGTGAGGGACGAGCAGTACTTC.

V gene TRBV27 combines with J gene TRBJ2-7, with D possibly TRBD2 on 6 matching bases. This CDR3 region has 14 residues. Germline CDR1 is MNHEY and CDR2 is SMNVEV (reference sequence). Trimming pared 6 bases from V and 2 bases from J, leaving 14 bases between. CDR3 loop: CASSRGMLTYEQYF. CDR3 DNA sequence: TGTGCCAGCAGCCGCGGGATGCTCACCTACGAGCAGTACTTC.

The chain couples TRBV27 to TRBJ1-1; 10 nucleotides agree with TRBD1. The germline CDR1 and CDR2 sequences are MNHEY and SMNVEV (reference sequence). This CDR3 is 16 amino acids long. V dropped 5 bases and J dropped 6; count of bases not matched to a gene: 12. CDR3 DNA sequence: TGTGCCAGCAGTACCGGGACAGGGGCCATGGAATCTGAAGCTTTCTTT. Residues: CASSTGTGAMESEAFF.

This clone has just one count. The chain is built from TRBV27 and TRBJ2-2; a weak D match, TRBD2 (5 bases). The V end lost 8 bases, the J end lost 4 bases, and 14 bases lay between the germline ends. CDR1 and CDR2 (germline): MNHEY, SMNVEV (reference sequence). The CDR3 is 14 residues long. The CDR3 sequence: CASGHRAGTGELFF. CDR3 DNA: TGTGCCAGCGGTCATCGCGCGGGCACCGGGGAGCTGTTTTTT.

The chain links TRBV5-1 to TRBJ1-2; no firm D call. The ends were cut back, 0 bases at V and 5 bases at J, with 11 bases in the middle. Germline lookup yields CDR1 SGHRS and CDR2 YFSETQ. The CDR3 loop spans 14 amino acids. In DNA, the CDR3 is TGCGCCAGCAGCTTGGACTATTCAAAATATGGCTACACCTTC. This sequence encodes CASSLDYSKYGYTF.

The V gene is TRBV6-5, the J gene TRBJ1-2; D is unresolved. Germline loops: CDR1 MNHEY, CDR2 SVGAGI. V was trimmed by 2 bases and J by 4 bases, leaving 14 bases between them. The CDR3 is 15 amino acids. DNA for the CDR3: TGTGCCAGCAGTTACCTTTCGGGGAGCAGCTATGGCTACACCTTC. Residues: CASSYLSGSSYGYTF.